The sequence of this T cell receptor (beta chain) was determined in a study of vaccination and CD4 T cells after COVID-19. A few counts support this clonotype. Its antigen is not known. Looked up from germline, CDR1 is MGHRA and CDR2 is YSYEKL. This CDR3 is built from 16 residues. The V gene lost 3 bases and the J gene lost 6 bases, with 21 bases spanning the gap. Researchers used the Oncomine TCR Beta short-read assay to sequence DNA from cultured CD4+ T cells. TCRdb ran MiXCR on the PCR reads and lists one entry per CDR3 protein. Here the sample spans about 20,000 distinct CDR3 sequences, 40% being singletons. Sample treatment: approximately nine-day PBMC culture with coronavirus spike peptide pools or control peptides (ViraFEST assay).

The sample in question was CD4+ T cells from blood, cultured in vitro, obtained after SARS-CoV-2 vaccination. The TCR originated in a human donor who had recovered from COVID-19. V usage is TRBV4-1 and J usage is TRBJ2-7; no reliable D call. The CDR3 coding sequence is TGCGCCAGCAGCCACACCTCGTCGGGCCGCGCGACCGAGCAGTACTTC. Amino acid sequence: CASSHTSSGRATEQYF.